This T cell receptor (beta chain) appears in the sequencing data of a study of cytomegalovirus exposure and HLA in healthy donors. Overall study: An early release of data contained approximately 80 million unique TCRs, which came from HLA-typed donors. Study-wide points: Data from an earlier analysis indicated that most TCR beta V segments were productive either about 87% or about 30% of the time.

The study ran its PCR with 60 Vbeta and 13 Jbeta primers. The repertoire was sequenced with immunoSEQ multiplex PCR; TCRdb's copy has only in-frame clones and lacks some. The sample lists 80,000 to 95,000 clones; about 79% were seen once. In the case of this clone: Its target is not known.

V was cut by 4 bases and J by 0 bases, with 11 bases left in between. The CDR3 contains 15 residues. Germline V gene sequence: CDR1 SGHDT, CDR2 YYEEEE. Samples came from healthy bone marrow donors. While unrecorded immune exposures were likely, the donors were nominally healthy when sampled. The specimen sequenced was PBMCs. The J gene is TRBJ1-5, the V gene TRBV5-6, with a possible D match to TRBD1 (5 bases). The TCR originated in a female donor in good health and CMV-seronegative. The CDR3 sequence is CASSMRQGSNQPQHF. The CDR3 region has the DNA TGTGCCAGCAGCATGAGGCAGGGTAGCAATCAGCCCCAGCATTTT.